This T cell receptor beta chain was observed in a study of memory CD4+ T cells and cytomegalovirus serostatus. The sort gate was single viable CD3+CD4+CD8-CD45RO+ cells for memory CD4+ T cells. Serum IgG to CMV pp150, pp28, p38 and p52 defined serostatus. Sequencing used immunoSEQ multiplex PCR; TCRdb keeps in-frame clones, though not all of them. The table lists 80,000 or so clones, 75% to 85% of them singletons. V trimming: 6 bases; J trimming: 7 bases; junction bases outside the gene matches: 7. Germline V lookup: CDR1 MNHEY, CDR2 SVGAGI. The CDR3 extends over 13 amino acids. The chain employs TRBV6-5 and TRBJ1-2; 8 bases are shared with TRBD1. This clonotype was obtained from an adult in good health and CMV-seropositive. Sequenced sample: memory CD4+ T cells from blood. CDR3 coding DNA: TGTGCCAGCAGCCGGGACAGGTTTACTGGCTACACCTTC. Its protein product is CASSRDRFTGYTF.